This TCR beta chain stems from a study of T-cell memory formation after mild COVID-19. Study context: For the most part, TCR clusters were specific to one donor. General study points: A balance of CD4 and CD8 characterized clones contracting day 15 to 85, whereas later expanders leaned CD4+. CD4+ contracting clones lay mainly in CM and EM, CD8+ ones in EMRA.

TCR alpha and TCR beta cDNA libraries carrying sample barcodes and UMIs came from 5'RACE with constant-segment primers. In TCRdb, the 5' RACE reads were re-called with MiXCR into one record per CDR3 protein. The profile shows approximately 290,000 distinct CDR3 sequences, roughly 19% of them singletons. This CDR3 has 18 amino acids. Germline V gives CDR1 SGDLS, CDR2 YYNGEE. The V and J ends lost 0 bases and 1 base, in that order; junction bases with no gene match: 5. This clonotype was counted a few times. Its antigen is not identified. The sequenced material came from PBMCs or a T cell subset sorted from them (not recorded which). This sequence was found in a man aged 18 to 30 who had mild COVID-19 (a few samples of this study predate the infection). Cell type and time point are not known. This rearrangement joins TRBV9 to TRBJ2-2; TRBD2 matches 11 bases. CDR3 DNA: TGTGCCAGCAGCGTAGGGCTAGCGGGGGGAGTGAACACCGGGGAGCTGTTTTTT. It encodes CASSVGLAGGVNTGELFF.